The 27 T cell receptor beta chains reported below all come from one sample, sequenced in a study of cytomegalovirus exposure and HLA in healthy donors. The PCR had 60 Vbeta and 13 Jbeta primers. Sequencing used immunoSEQ multiplex PCR; TCRdb keeps in-frame clones, though not all of them. The sample data list about 110,000 clones. The sample comprised PBMCs. The receptors shown here come from a man aged 30 to 45 in good health and CMV-seronegative.

This sequence joins TRBV6-6 and TRBJ2-1; 9 bases are shared with TRBD2. The J segment lost 8 bases and the V segment lost 8 bases, leaving 16 bases of the junction unmatched. Germline values: CDR1 MNHNY, CDR2 SVGAGI (reference sequence). The CDR3 is 16 amino acids. The CDR3: CASQPRGGDSGHEQFF. The CDR3 nucleotides are TGTGCCAGCCAACCGCGGGGGGGCGATAGCGGCCATGAGCAGTTCTTC.

The V gene is TRBV27, the J gene TRBJ1-5; 7 nucleotides agree with TRBD1. Germline CDR1 reads MNHEY; CDR2 reads SMNVEV (reference sequence). Trimming removed 5 bases from V and 5 bases from J; junction bases left unmatched: 9. The CDR3 sequence is 15 residues long. CDR3 protein: CASSLEGAVDQPQHF. The CDR3 bases are TGTGCCAGCAGTCTGGAGGGGGCAGTGGATCAGCCCCAGCATTTT.

The CDR3 protein is CASSLGTKNNQPQHF. DNA of the CDR3: TGTGCCAGCAGCTTAGGGACAAAGAACAATCAGCCCCAGCATTTT. The chain recombines TRBV11-2 with TRBJ1-5; possible D gene TRBD1, 5 bases. CDR3 length equals 15 residues. Germline V gene lookup returns CDR1 SGHAT and CDR2 FQNNGV. V gave up 1 base and J gave up 3 bases, with 10 bases separating them.

The chain is built from TRBV28 and TRBJ1-5; a weak D match, TRBD1 (5 bases). V was cut by 2 bases and J by 6 bases, with 17 bases left in between. This CDR3 region has 16 residues. Germline V gene data show CDR1 as MDHEN and CDR2 as SYDVKM. The CDR3 reads CASSLRFGGSGQPQHF. The CDR3 region has the DNA TGTGCCAGCAGTTTAAGGTTCGGGGGGTCGGGTCAGCCCCAGCATTTT.

V usage is TRBV7-3 and J usage is TRBJ2-5; 16 bases line up with TRBD2. The J call may not be correct, given that the DNA end is closer to TRBJ2-7. Germline-derived CDR1 and CDR2 are SGHTA and FQGTGA. The CDR3 has 16 residues. The CDR3 DNA sequence: TGTGCCAGCAGCTTAACGGGACTAGCGGGGGGGGACGAGCAGTACTTC. This codes for CASSLTGLAGGDEQYF.

The rearrangement joins TRBV5-4 to TRBJ2-7; 7 nucleotides agree with TRBD1. From germline, CDR1 is SGHNT and CDR2 YYREEE (reference sequence). With V trimmed by 2 bases and J by 2 bases, 1 base remained unmatched. The length of the CDR3 is 13 residues. The CDR3 bases are TGTGCCAGCAGCTTAAGGGGGCCCTACGAGCAGTACTTC. Translation gives CASSLRGPYEQYF. Looking up the rest from reference TRBV5-4 and TRBJ2-7 gives the full variable domain: ETGVTQSPTHLIKTRGQQVTLRCSSQSGHNTVSWYQQALGQGPQFIFQYYREEENGRGNFPPRFSGLQFPNYSSELNVNALELDDSALYLCASSLRGPYEQYFGPGTRLTVT.

The rearrangement joins TRBV28 to TRBJ1-4, with D unclear. Germline V CDR1 and CDR2: MDHEN, SYDVKM. Deletions cut 5 bases from V and 0 bases from J, with 16 bases between. The CDR3 extends over 17 amino acids. Written as DNA, the CDR3 is TGTGCCAGCAGTCATTCGGCAGGAATGGCAACTAATGAAAAACTGTTTTTT. Protein product: CASSHSAGMATNEKLFF.

The chain couples TRBV11-2 to TRBJ2-3; the match to TRBD2 covers 15 bases. The V and J ends lost 5 bases and 2 bases, in that order; junction bases with no gene match: 5. Germline CDR1 reads SGHAT; CDR2 reads FQNNGV. CDR3 length: 17 amino acids. CDR3 sequence: CASSLGLAGGPTDTQYF. The CDR3 nucleotides are TGTGCCAGCAGCCTCGGACTAGCGGGGGGGCCCACAGATACGCAGTATTTT.

V and J are TRBV7-9 and TRBJ2-1; possible D gene TRBD2, 5 bases. Trimming removed 4 bases from V and 7 bases from J, with 14 bases in between. The CDR3 spans 14 residues. The germline CDR1 and CDR2 sequences are SEHNR and FQNEAQ (reference sequence). CDR3: CASSSLSGGNEQFF. Written as DNA, the CDR3 is TGTGCCAGCAGCTCACTAAGCGGTGGGAATGAGCAGTTCTTC.

The chain links TRBV5-1 to TRBJ1-5; D unclear. The germline gives CDR1 SGHRS, CDR2 YFSETQ. Trimming took 3 bases from V and 10 from J, leaving 14 bases between them. This CDR3 has 13 amino acids. The CDR3 coding sequence is TGCGCCAGCAGCTCTGGGTCGGGTGACCCCCAGCATTTT. Its translation is CASSSGSGDPQHF.

The V gene is TRBV19, the J gene TRBJ2-1, with D perhaps TRBD1 (6 bases). CDR1 is LNHDA and CDR2 is SQIVND in the germline V gene (reference sequence). Trimming stripped 9 bases from V and 4 bases from J, with 10 bases between. This CDR3 is 12 amino acids long. DNA for the CDR3: TGTGCCAGCAATAGGGGGTACAATGAGCAGTTCTTC. Translating it yields CASNRGYNEQFF.

This chain links TRBV6-6 with TRBJ1-2, with D tentatively TRBD1 (6 bases). CDR1 and CDR2 from the germline V gene are MNHNY and SVGAGI (reference sequence). V lost 7 bases and J lost 0, with 15 bases in between. The CDR3 loop spans 15 amino acids. This chain's CDR3 is CASIDGQLANYGYTF. In DNA, the CDR3 is TGTGCCAGCATCGACGGACAGTTAGCTAACTATGGCTACACCTTC.

V is TRBV6-4 and J is TRBJ2-7, with D possibly being TRBD1 (6 bases). Deletions cut 2 bases from V and 3 bases from J, with 11 bases between. Per the germline V gene, CDR1 is MRHNA and CDR2 is SNTAGT. This CDR3 is 14 amino acids long. The CDR3 loop reads CASSDPQGFYEQYF. CDR3 nucleotides: TGTGCCAGCAGTGACCCACAGGGTTTCTACGAGCAGTACTTC.

This sequence joins TRBV2 and TRBJ2-2, with a possible D match to TRBD2 (5 bases). Trimming stripped 9 bases from V and 5 bases from J, with 10 bases between. In germline, CDR1 is SNHLY, CDR2 FYNNEI. This CDR3 spans 12 amino acids. In DNA, the CDR3 is TGTGCCAGTCCCTCGGGGACCGGGGAGCTGTTTTTT. It is translated as CASPSGTGELFF.

The chain recombines TRBV14 with TRBJ2-5; D remains ambiguous. The DNA end is more similar to TRBJ2-7, so the J call may be wrong. Germline CDR1 reads SGHDN; CDR2 reads FVKESK. This CDR3 has 12 amino acids. CDR3 DNA sequence: TGTGCCAGCAGCATTGGGCCTTACGAGCAGTACTTC. Translated: CASSIGPYEQYF.

The V call is TRBV15, the J call TRBJ1-5, with 8 bases aligning to TRBD1. The length of the CDR3 is 17 residues. V lost 3 bases and J lost 1; bases outside the gene matches: 8. Per the germline V gene, CDR1 is LNHNV and CDR2 is YYDKDF (reference sequence). The CDR3 sequence: CATSSPTTGGSNQPQHF. DNA of the CDR3: TGTGCCACCAGCAGCCCCACCACAGGGGGAAGCAATCAGCCCCAGCATTTT. The entire variable domain, with the rest obtained from reference TRBV15 and TRBJ1-5, is as follows: DAMVIQNPRYQVTQFGKPVTLSCSQTLNHNVMYWYQQKSSQAPKLLFHYYDKDFNNEADTPDNFQSRRPNTSFCFLDIRSPGLGDTAMYLCATSSPTTGGSNQPQHFGDGTRLSIL.

CDR3 sequence reads: CASRGGQTRGNTIYF. The CDR3 DNA sequence: TGTGCCAGCAGGGGCGGACAAACCAGAGGAAACACCATATATTTT. The chain combines TRBV25-1 with TRBJ1-3, with D possibly being TRBD1 (5 bases). Germline lookup yields CDR1 MGHDK and CDR2 SYGVNS. The CDR3 sequence is 15 residues long. V lost 6 bases and J lost 4, with 16 bases in between. Variable domain in full (rest from reference TRBV25-1 and TRBJ1-3): EADIYQTPRYLVIGTGKKITLECSQTMGHDKMYWYQQDPGMELHLIHYSYGVNSTEKGDLSSESTVSRIRTEHFPLTLESARPSHTSQYLCASRGGQTRGNTIYFGEGSWLTVV.

The CDR3: CASSFTGGFYSYNEQFF. CDR3 sequence (DNA): TGTGCCAGCAGCTTCACCGGGGGTTTTTACTCCTACAATGAGCAGTTCTTC. The chain joins TRBV7-2 to TRBJ2-1; D is possibly TRBD2 (6 bases). CDR3 size: 17 residues. Germline lookup yields CDR1 SGHTA and CDR2 FQGNSA. The V gene lost 3 bases and the J gene lost 0 bases, with 15 bases spanning the gap.

The chain is built from TRBV4-3 and TRBJ2-3; TRBD2 matches 10 bases. CDR3 length: 16 amino acids. With 0 bases clipped from V and 4 bases from J, the junction kept 4 bases outside the gene matches. CDR1 LGHNA and CDR2 YSLEER come from the germline V gene. DNA of the CDR3: TGCGCCAGCAGCCAAGACCTAGCGGGGGAGGCAGATACGCAGTATTTT. Its protein is CASSQDLAGEADTQYF.

The chain links TRBV5-6 to TRBJ1-2, with 7 bases aligning to TRBD1. Trimming cost V 0 bases and J 4 bases; bases outside gene matches: 6. Germline V CDR1 and CDR2: SGHDT, YYEEEE. The CDR3 covers 15 residues. In DNA, the CDR3 is TGTGCCAGCAGCTTGGGGGGGACAGCCGTCTATGGCTACACCTTC. It specifies CASSLGGTAVYGYTF.

V is TRBV11-3 and J is TRBJ2-5, with 8 bases fitting TRBD2. Germline lookup yields CDR1 SGHNT and CDR2 YENEEA. V gave up 5 bases and J gave up 2 bases; unmatched junction bases: 7. The CDR3 extends over 15 amino acids. The DNA of the CDR3 is TGTGCCAGCAGCGACGGGGGGGCTAGTCAAGAGACCCAGTACTTC. This codes for CASSDGGASQETQYF.

The CDR3 DNA is TGTGCCAGCAGTTTATTTGGGCAGGGGGCTGCACCCCTCCACTTT. It specifies CASSLFGQGAAPLHF. The chain uses TRBV28 and TRBJ1-6; 8 bases match TRBD1. The germline V gene has CDR1 MDHEN and CDR2 SYDVKM. V shed 1 base and J 11 bases; nucleotides not matched to a gene: 7. The CDR3 has 15 amino acids.

In regard to this clone: Within the sample, other DNA sequences also encode this same CDR3. The V and J genes are TRBV2 and TRBJ2-2; 11 bases map to TRBD1. Germline assignment: CDR1 SNHLY and CDR2 FYNNEI. V was pared by 6 bases and J by 4 bases, with 4 bases of the junction left unmatched. This CDR3 has 15 residues. The CDR3 DNA is TGTGCCAGCAGGGCCGGGACAGGGGGCACCGGGGAGCTGTTTTTT. Protein product: CASRAGTGGTGELFF.

V is TRBV7-2 and J is TRBJ2-1; 10 bases align to TRBD2. From germline, CDR1 is SGHTA and CDR2 FQGNSA. The CDR3 runs to 13 residues. Trimming at V came to 2 bases and at J to 12 bases, leaving 4 bases not matched to a gene. The CDR3 nucleotides read TGTGCCAGCAGCTTATTAGGGACTAGCGTGCAGTTCTTC. It specifies CASSLLGTSVQFF.

The rearrangement joins TRBV6-5 to TRBJ2-3; 9 positions agree with TRBD2. This CDR3 has 12 residues. The germline CDR1 and CDR2 sequences are MNHEY and SVGAGI. The J segment lost 13 bases and the V segment lost 5 bases, leaving 7 bases of the junction unmatched. The CDR3 protein is CASSGSGGPEYF. The CDR3 DNA reads as TGTGCCAGCAGTGGAAGCGGGGGGCCAGAGTATTTT.

This sequence joins TRBV29-1 and TRBJ2-5; TRBD2 agrees at 9 bases. Germline V gene data show CDR1 as SQVTM and CDR2 as ANQGSEA. Trimming cost V 7 bases and J 4 bases; bases outside gene matches: 4. The CDR3 contains 12 residues. The CDR3 sequence: CSALTSGETQYF. CDR3 in DNA: TGCAGCGCCCTGACTAGCGGAGAGACCCAGTACTTC.

V is TRBV20-1 and J is TRBJ2-7, with D possibly TRBD1 on 6 matching bases. Germline V lookup: CDR1 DFQATT, CDR2 SNEGSKA (reference sequence). Trimming took 5 bases from V and 9 from J, leaving 14 bases between them. The CDR3 has 11 residues. The CDR3, as DNA: TGCAGTGCTCCCAACAGGGTCGGGCAGTACTTC. Its translation is CSAPNRVGQYF.